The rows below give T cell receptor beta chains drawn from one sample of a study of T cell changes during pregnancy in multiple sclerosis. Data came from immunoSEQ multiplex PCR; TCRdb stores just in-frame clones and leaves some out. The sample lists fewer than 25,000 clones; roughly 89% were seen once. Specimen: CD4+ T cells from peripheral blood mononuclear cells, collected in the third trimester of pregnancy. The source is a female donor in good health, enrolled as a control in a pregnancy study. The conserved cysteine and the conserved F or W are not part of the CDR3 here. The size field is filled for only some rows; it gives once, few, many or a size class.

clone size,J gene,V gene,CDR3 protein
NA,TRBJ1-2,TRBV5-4,ASSLPDRGRYANYGYT
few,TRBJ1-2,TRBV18,ASSPPQGTYGYT
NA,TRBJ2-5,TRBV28,ASSFGRASGKKETQY
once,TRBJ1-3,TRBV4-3,ASSQVATGGSGNTIY
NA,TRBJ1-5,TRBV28,ASSILTPSNQPQH
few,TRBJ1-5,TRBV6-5,ASSPGTGRNQPQH
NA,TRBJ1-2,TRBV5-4,ASSSPFREPNYGYT
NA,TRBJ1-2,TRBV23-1,ASSQPTGTPSYGYT
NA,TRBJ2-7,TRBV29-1,SVVLAGASYEQY
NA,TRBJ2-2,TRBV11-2,ASSLVPTGQSGELF
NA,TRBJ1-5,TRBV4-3,ASSQDPDSNQPQH
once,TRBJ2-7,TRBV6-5,ASSYVWTGEAYEQY
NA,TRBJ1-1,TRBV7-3,ASSGGMNTEAF
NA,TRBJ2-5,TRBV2,ASSVGLRSETQY
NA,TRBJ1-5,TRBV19,ASSMEGPYQPQH
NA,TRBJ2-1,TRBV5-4,ASAPAPSGSSNNEQF
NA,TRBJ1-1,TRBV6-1,ASSVTGGKGEAF
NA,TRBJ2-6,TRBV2,ASSGTGGAGANVLT
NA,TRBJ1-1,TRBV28,ASSNRLLGTEAF
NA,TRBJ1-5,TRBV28,ASSSGWQPQH
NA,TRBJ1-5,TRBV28,ASSNRGFQPQH
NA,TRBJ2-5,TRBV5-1,ASSLGLQAGETQY
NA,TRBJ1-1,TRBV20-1,SVQGPFEAF
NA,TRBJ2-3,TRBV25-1,ASSKRGEPDTQY
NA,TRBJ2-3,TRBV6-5,AASGTPTDTQY
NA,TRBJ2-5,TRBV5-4,ASSWGLSGTQY
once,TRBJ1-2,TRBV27,ASSLRANYGYT
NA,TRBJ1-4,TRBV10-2,ASSGTGNEKLF